This T cell receptor (beta chain) was obtained from a study of blood T cell repertoires in COVID-19. Overall study: From the United States, Italy and Spain came samples of acute and convalescent COVID-19. Sources were T cells, B-cell-depleted T cells, or PBMCs; the material itself was cDNA or gDNA.

Germline V gives CDR1 MGHRA, CDR2 YSYEKL. CDR3 length: 15 residues. V was clipped by 0 bases and J by 7 bases, with 10 bases between them. Study processing details: Estimation of nucleated cell counts was performed using reference gene primer amplification. Profiled with immunoSEQ multiplex PCR; TCRdb holds only in-frame clones, not every one. D and trimming come from the DNA, and the V and J calls and clone size come from that table. The table shows roughly 100,000 clones, with roughly nine tenths occurring only once. Input material: peripheral blood. The TCR originated in a woman aged 80 or older with acute or convalescent COVID-19. The V and J genes are TRBV4-1 and TRBJ1-6, with a weak D call TRBD1 (5 bases). CDR3: CASSQETGDNSPLHF. The CDR3 bases are TGCGCCAGCAGCCAAGAAACGGGGGACAATTCACCCCTCCACTTT.